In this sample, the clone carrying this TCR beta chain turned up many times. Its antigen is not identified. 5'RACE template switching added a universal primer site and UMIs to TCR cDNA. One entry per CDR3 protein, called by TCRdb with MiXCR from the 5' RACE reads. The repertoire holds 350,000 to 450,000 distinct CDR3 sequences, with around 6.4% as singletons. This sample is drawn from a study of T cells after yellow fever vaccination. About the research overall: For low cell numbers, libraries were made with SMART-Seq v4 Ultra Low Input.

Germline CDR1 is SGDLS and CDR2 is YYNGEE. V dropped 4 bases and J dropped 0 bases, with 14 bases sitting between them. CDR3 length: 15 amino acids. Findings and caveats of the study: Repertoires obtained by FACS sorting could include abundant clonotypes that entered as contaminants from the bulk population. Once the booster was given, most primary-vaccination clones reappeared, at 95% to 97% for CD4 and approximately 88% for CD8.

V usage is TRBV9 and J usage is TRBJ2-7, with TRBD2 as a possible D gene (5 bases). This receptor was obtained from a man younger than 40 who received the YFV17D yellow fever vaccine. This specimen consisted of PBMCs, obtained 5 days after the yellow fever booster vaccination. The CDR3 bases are TGTGCCAGCAGCCCCCTTCCGGGGTCCTCCTACGAGCAGTACTTC. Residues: CASSPLPGSSYEQYF.